The entry below describes one T cell receptor (beta chain). The data derive from a study of blood T cell repertoires in COVID-19. Study details: Collection of acute and convalescent COVID-19 samples took place in the United States, Italy and Spain. PBMCs, B-cell-depleted T cells, or T cells were the source of the cDNA or gDNA that made up the material.

The CDR3 covers 13 residues. Germline V gene lookup returns CDR1 SQVTM and CDR2 ANQGSEA. With V trimmed by 7 bases and J by 3 bases, 5 bases remained unmatched. Per the original data handling: Reference gene primer amplification gave nucleated cell count estimates. The method was immunoSEQ multiplex PCR; TCRdb's version includes in-frame clones alone and lacks a portion of them. The D gene and trimming were derived from the DNA, and the V and J assignments and clone size from that table. The sample shows more than 75,000 clones, more than 70% of them seen only once. The sample comprised peripheral blood. V is TRBV29-1 and J is TRBJ2-5; 10 positions match TRBD2. The clonotype originates from a man aged 45-65 years with acute or convalescent COVID-19. CDR3 in amino acids: CSATSGGEETQYF. The CDR3 DNA is TGCAGCGCTACAAGCGGGGGGGAAGAGACCCAGTACTTC.